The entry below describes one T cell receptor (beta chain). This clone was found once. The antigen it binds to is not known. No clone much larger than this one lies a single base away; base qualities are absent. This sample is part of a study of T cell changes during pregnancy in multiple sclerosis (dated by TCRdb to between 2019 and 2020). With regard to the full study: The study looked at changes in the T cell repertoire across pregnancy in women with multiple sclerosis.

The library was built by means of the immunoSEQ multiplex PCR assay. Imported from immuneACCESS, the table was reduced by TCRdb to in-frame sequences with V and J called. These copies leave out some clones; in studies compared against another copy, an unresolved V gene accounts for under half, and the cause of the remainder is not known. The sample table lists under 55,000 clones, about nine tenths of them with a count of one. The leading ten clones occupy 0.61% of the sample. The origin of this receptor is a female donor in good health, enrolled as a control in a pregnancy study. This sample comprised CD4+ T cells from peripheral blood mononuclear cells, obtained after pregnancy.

The CDR3 in this case is CASSRTRHEQYF. The DNA sequence is as follows: TGCGCCAGCAGCAGGACACGACACGAGCAGTACTTC. The chain couples TRBV5-1 to TRBJ2-7, and perhaps TRBD1 as D gene, on 5 matching bases. V lost 4 bases and J lost 5 bases; the stretch between them is 10 bases long. Its CDR3 holds 12 amino acids, cysteine through phenylalanine. The entry retains the CDR3 DNA only, 36 bases that are in frame from base 1. CDR1 SGHRS and CDR2 YFSETQ are derived from the germline V gene. Outside the CDR3, residues come from the reference TRBV5-1 and TRBJ2-7 proteins, so the full variable domain is: KAGVTQTPRYLIKTRGQQVTLSCSPISGHRSVSWYQQTPGQGLQFLFEYFSETQRNKGNFPGRFSGRQFSNSRSEMNVSTLELGDSALYLCASSRTRHEQYFGPGTRLTVT.